This TCR beta chain was sequenced during a study of cytomegalovirus exposure and HLA in healthy donors. Turning to the study itself: An early release of data contained about 85 million unique TCRs, which came from HLA-typed donors.

Remarks on this clone: Its antigen is unknown.

This CDR3 contains 16 residues. Germline CDR1 and CDR2: ENHRY and SYGVKD. V trimming: 8 bases; J trimming: 2 bases; junction bases outside the gene matches: 14. General study results and limits: Within an earlier analysis, most TCR beta V segments proved productive either about 90% or about 30% of the time. V segments that were indistinguishable, TRBV6-2 and TRBV6-3 among them, were omitted from analysis. Later analysis revealed greater clonal expansion in HLA-associated TCR beta chains than in equally common others.

Primers for the PCR totalled 60 Vbeta and 13 Jbeta. This table comes from immunoSEQ multiplex PCR, and its TCRdb copy is limited to in-frame clones, with some not included. The data contain 100,000 to 150,000 clones, around 72% of them seen just once; the ten biggest clones take up 8% to 8.5%. V and J are TRBV10-3 and TRBJ1-1; 7 bases agree with TRBD1. Sequencing was performed on PBMCs. The sequence was collected from a woman in her thirties or forties in good health and CMV-seropositive. The CDR3 spells CAIQTPSGTANTEAFF. CDR3 nucleotides: TGTGCCATCCAAACCCCATCCGGGACAGCTAACACTGAAGCTTTCTTT.